These 17 T cell receptor beta chains were all obtained from the same sample, sequenced in a study of monozygotic twins with cystic fibrosis. Sequenced by immunoSEQ multiplex PCR; TCRdb stores in-frame clones only, minus some. This repertoire shows 13,000 to 15,000 clones, more than 75% found once; its top ten account for roughly 1%. Material for sequencing was blood. The receptors shown here come from a boy aged 10-17 years with cystic fibrosis.

This rearrangement joins TRBV15 to TRBJ2-5; 10 bases line up with TRBD1. CDR3 length: 14 residues. J was trimmed by 4 bases and V by 8 bases; bases with no gene match: 7. CDR1 LNHNV and CDR2 YYDKDF come from the germline V gene (reference sequence). CDR3 protein: CATSQGQGIETQYF. CDR3 DNA sequence: TGTGCCACCTCCCAGGGACAGGGGATAGAGACCCAGTACTTC.

The V gene is TRBV7-9, the J gene TRBJ2-3; D is tentatively TRBD1 or TRBD2 (7 bases each). This CDR3 spans 19 amino acids. V lost 4 bases to trimming and J lost 1 base, with 24 bases between them. Germline values: CDR1 SEHNR, CDR2 FQNEAQ (reference sequence). CDR3 protein: CASSSPGGETQLRTDTQYF. In DNA, the CDR3 is TGTGCCAGCAGCTCACCAGGGGGGGAGACGCAACTCCGCACAGATACGCAGTATTTT. The variable domain in full, with the rest retrieved from reference TRBV7-9 and TRBJ2-3, is DTGVSQNPRHKITKRGQNVTFRCDPISEHNRLYWYRQTLGQGPEFLTYFQNEAQLEKSRLLSDRFSAERPKGSFSTLEIQRTEQGDSAMYLCASSSPGGETQLRTDTQYFGPGTRLTVL.

The J gene is TRBJ2-5, the V gene TRBV30, with TRBD2 matching over 7 bases. V gave up 0 bases and J gave up 8 bases; unmatched junction bases: 9. Looked up from germline, CDR1 is GTSNPN and CDR2 is SVGIG (reference sequence). CDR3 length: 14 amino acids. In DNA form, the CDR3 reads TGTGCCTGGAGTGTACACTCGACTAGCCAAACCCAGTACTTC. Protein: CAWSVHSTSQTQYF.

The chain is built from TRBV28 and TRBJ1-2, with D unclear. The CDR3 extends over 17 amino acids. The germline V and J ends were trimmed by 5 bases and 4 bases, with 23 bases remaining between them. CDR1 and CDR2 (germline): MDHEN, SYDVKM. This CDR3 is CASSPPLGGKEIYGYTF. The CDR3 DNA follows: TGTGCCAGCAGTCCTCCCCTTGGCGGGAAGGAGATCTATGGCTACACCTTC.

The chain is built from TRBV7-2 and TRBJ1-1; 10 nucleotides line up with TRBD1. Germline lookup yields CDR1 SGHTA and CDR2 FQGNSA. The ends lost 11 bases at V and 1 base at J; junction bases unmatched: 7. The CDR3 consists of 14 residues. Written as DNA, the CDR3 is TGTGCCTCCCAGGGGACAGGGGAGAACACTGAAGCTTTCTTT. It specifies CASQGTGENTEAFF.

V usage is TRBV10-3 and J usage is TRBJ1-2, with D possibly matching TRBD1 (5 bases). This CDR3 spans 15 amino acids. Between the trimmed V and J ends, which lost 6 bases and 0 bases, there was a span of 14 bases. Germline V gene sequence: CDR1 ENHRY, CDR2 SYGVKD. CDR3 sequence (DNA): TGTGCCATCAGCCGCAGGGATTTTGCTAACTATGGCTACACCTTC. It translates to CAISRRDFANYGYTF.

This clone was observed a handful of times. The chain carries TRBV19 and TRBJ1-2, with a weak D call TRBD1 (5 bases). The CDR3 extends over 13 amino acids. Trimming took 4 bases from V and 3 from J, leaving 9 bases between them. Germline V gene sequence: CDR1 LNHDA, CDR2 SQIVND (reference sequence). The CDR3 DNA follows: TGTGCCAGTAGTAGTCAGGGCCACTATGGCTACACCTTC. It yields the protein CASSSQGHYGYTF.

This chain uses TRBV19 with TRBJ2-6, with TRBD1 matching 8 bases. CDR3 length equals 16 residues. J was trimmed by 0 bases and V by 7 bases; bases with no gene match: 5. In germline, CDR1 is LNHDA, CDR2 SQIVND (reference sequence). The CDR3: CASTRQGSSGANVLTF. CDR3 sequence (DNA): TGTGCCAGTACTCGACAGGGGAGCTCTGGGGCCAACGTCCTGACTTTC. The full variable domain, completed using reference TRBV19 and TRBJ2-6, is DGGITQSPKYLFRKEGQNVTLSCEQNLNHDAMYWYRQDPGQGLRLIYYSQIVNDFQKGDIAEGYSVSREKKESFPLTVTSAQKNPTAFYLCASTRQGSSGANVLTFGAGSRLTVL.

This sequence joins TRBV5-1 and TRBJ2-5; D might be TRBD2 (6 bases). Germline V gene lookup returns CDR1 SGHRS and CDR2 YFSETQ. Trimming pared 1 base from V and 3 bases from J, leaving 10 bases between. This CDR3 is 14 amino acids long. The CDR3: CASSLSASEETQYF. CDR3 DNA sequence: TGCGCCAGCAGCTTGTCGGCTAGCGAAGAGACCCAGTACTTC.

The V gene is TRBV18, the J gene TRBJ2-7; 7 bases align to TRBD2. Germline assignment: CDR1 KGHSH and CDR2 LQKENI. The length of the CDR3 is 15 residues. The V gene end was trimmed by 1 base and the J gene end by 4 bases; junction bases not matched to a gene: 7. CDR3 protein: CASSPLGREGYEQYF. In DNA, the CDR3 is TGTGCCAGCTCACCACTTGGCAGGGAGGGTTACGAGCAGTACTTC.

This clone was counted between two and nine times. The chain employs TRBV6-6 and TRBJ2-2, with D unresolved. With 7 bases removed from V and 0 bases from J, the gap between germline ends came to 6 bases. Germline lookup yields CDR1 MNHNY and CDR2 SVGAGI (reference sequence). This CDR3 is 13 amino acids long. The CDR3 loop reads CASTASNTGELFF. The CDR3 nucleotides read TGTGCCAGCACGGCCTCGAACACCGGGGAGCTGTTTTTT.

The gene calls are TRBV19 and TRBJ1-2, with a possible D match to TRBD1 (6 bases). CDR3 length: 16 residues. V was shortened by 3 bases and J by 7 bases, with 21 bases between the two germline ends. From germline, CDR1 is LNHDA and CDR2 SQIVND (reference sequence). The CDR3 region has the DNA TGTGCCAGTAGTATCTGGTCGTTGCAGGGGAGAGGTGGCTACACCTTC. Translation: CASSIWSLQGRGGYTF.

The chain has TRBV5-1 and TRBJ2-7; 9 bases match TRBD2. The CDR3 length is 14 residues. Germline CDR1 SGHRS, CDR2 YFSETQ. J lost 2 bases, V lost 2 bases, and 2 bases had no gene match. This chain's CDR3 is CASSLAGGTYEQYF. CDR3 sequence (DNA): TGCGCCAGCAGCTTAGCGGGAGGTACCTACGAGCAGTACTTC.

The chain joins TRBV11-2 to TRBJ2-5; D is possibly TRBD2 (5 bases). Per the germline V gene, CDR1 is SGHAT and CDR2 is FQNNGV. Trimming took off 3 bases at V and 1 base at J, with 9 bases between the two ends. The CDR3 length is 14 residues. This CDR3 is CASSFSGIQETQYF. The CDR3 coding sequence is TGTGCCAGCAGCTTTTCGGGGATCCAAGAGACCCAGTACTTC.

The rearrangement links TRBV19 to TRBJ1-1; no reliable D call. V was cut by 5 bases and J by 0 bases, with 7 bases left in between. Looked up from germline, CDR1 is LNHDA and CDR2 is SQIVND (reference sequence). The CDR3 extends over 13 amino acids. CDR3 in amino acids: CASSVLLNTEAFF. For the CDR3, the DNA is TGTGCCAGTAGTGTGTTGCTGAACACTGAAGCTTTCTTT.

J is TRBJ2-3 and V is TRBV28; 10 bases are shared with TRBD2. Germline values: CDR1 MDHEN, CDR2 SYDVKM. V lost 2 bases and J lost 3; bases outside the gene matches: 8. The CDR3 totals 17 residues. This chain's CDR3 is CASSLGSSSGSTDTQYF. For the CDR3, the DNA is TGTGCCAGCAGTTTAGGTTCGTCTAGCGGGAGTACAGATACGCAGTATTTT.

The chain uses TRBV6-5 and TRBJ2-7; no reliable D call. V shed 6 bases and J shed 7 bases, with 13 bases lying between them. This CDR3 contains 12 residues. From germline, CDR1 is MNHEY and CDR2 SVGAGI. CDR3 DNA sequence: TGTGCCAGCAGCCCCACTTCCCGGGAGCAGTACTTC. Amino acids: CASSPTSREQYF.